This T cell receptor beta chain originates from a study of early T cells in non-severe SARS-CoV-2 infection. Study as a whole: Sequencing targeted bulk RNA from unsorted whole blood, leaving chains unpaired.

TCRdb ran MiXCR on the 5' RACE reads and lists one entry per CDR3 protein. The sample shows about 64,000 distinct CDR3 sequences, about 10% of them seen only once. V was trimmed by 1 base and J by 5 bases, leaving 8 bases between them. Germline loops: CDR1 SGHTA, CDR2 FQGNSA. The CDR3 spans 14 residues. The chain is built from TRBV7-2 and TRBJ1-4; D not resolved. The specimen comprised whole blood, sampled at baseline. The TCR comes from an adult who was a healthcare worker with PCR-confirmed SARS-CoV-2 infection or an uninfected control (not recorded which). The CDR3 region has the DNA TGTGCCAGCAGCTTAGACGGCATCAATGAAAAACTGTTTTTT. Its translation: CASSLDGINEKLFF.